What follows are 21 T cell receptor beta chains derived from one specimen sequenced in a study of cytomegalovirus exposure and HLA in healthy donors. Profiled with immunoSEQ multiplex PCR; TCRdb holds only in-frame clones, not every one. The sample holds about 98,000 clones, more than 75% seen once. Specimen: PBMCs. The origin of the receptors is a young man in good health and CMV-seropositive.

At least ten counts were recorded for this clone. J is TRBJ1-2 and V is TRBV5-6; D is unresolved. The ends were cut back, 3 bases at V and 10 bases at J, with 10 bases in the middle. The CDR3 loop spans 11 amino acids. In germline, CDR1 is SGHDT, CDR2 YYEEEE. This CDR3 is CASSSSTIYTF. Written as DNA, the CDR3 is TGTGCCAGCAGCTCTTCGACAATCTACACCTTC.

This chain joins TRBV19 and TRBJ2-3; D might be TRBD2 (6 bases). The CDR3 has 16 amino acids. Between the trimmed V and J ends, which lost 3 bases and 5 bases, there was a span of 18 bases. Germline lookup yields CDR1 LNHDA and CDR2 SQIVND (reference sequence). CDR3 protein: CASSILPTRIGDTQYF. The CDR3 region has the DNA TGTGCCAGTAGTATCCTCCCGACTAGGATCGGAGATACGCAGTATTTT.

The chain is built from TRBV5-1 and TRBJ1-2; 7 positions agree with TRBD1. J was trimmed by 0 bases and V by 4 bases; bases with no gene match: 6. This CDR3 contains 15 residues. Germline V gene lookup returns CDR1 SGHRS and CDR2 YFSETQ. CDR3 nucleotides: TGCGCCAGCAGCCCAGGGACAGAAACTAACTATGGCTACACCTTC. This codes for CASSPGTETNYGYTF.

This clone has just one count. The rearrangement uses TRBV5-5 and TRBJ2-5, with 7 bases matching TRBD1. This CDR3 region has 15 residues. Unmatched junction bases numbered 11, after V lost 4 bases and J lost 5 bases. Germline V gene data show CDR1 as SGHKS and CDR2 as YYEKEE (reference sequence). CDR3 sequence (DNA): TGTGCCAGCAGCCCCGGAGCCACAGGGGTGGAGACCCAGTACTTC. This encodes CASSPGATGVETQYF.

The rearrangement joins TRBV4-2 to TRBJ2-4; D is uncertain. Germline V gene lookup returns CDR1 LGHNA and CDR2 YNFKEQ. Trimming took off 1 base at V and 0 bases at J, with 13 bases between the two ends. The CDR3 contains 17 residues. The CDR3 DNA sequence: TGTGCCAGCAGCCAAGGCTTGGAGTTGGTAGCCAAAAACATTCAGTACTTC. Its translation: CASSQGLELVAKNIQYF.

This clone has only a few counts. The chain uses TRBV7-9 and TRBJ2-7; 7 bases are a match to TRBD1. Trimming took 1 base from V and 0 from J; bases not matched to a gene: 3. This CDR3 comprises 15 residues. CDR1 and CDR2 from the germline V gene are SEHNR and FQNEAQ (reference sequence). The CDR3 bases are TGTGCCAGCAGCTTAGGACAGGGTCCCTCCTACGAGCAGTACTTC. It yields the protein CASSLGQGPSYEQYF.

The rearrangement uses TRBV7-2 and TRBJ2-7; D is uncertain. This CDR3 contains 13 residues. Germline V gene lookup returns CDR1 SGHTA and CDR2 FQGNSA. Trimming pared 3 bases from V and 0 bases from J, leaving 6 bases between. For the CDR3, the DNA is TGTGCCAGCAGCTTCTATGGCTCCTACGAGCAGTACTTC. Translating gives CASSFYGSYEQYF.

The chain employs TRBV11-2 and TRBJ1-3; D ambiguous. The CDR3 extends over 17 amino acids. CDR1 is SGHAT, CDR2 FQNNGV, per germline. V lost 0 bases, J lost 0 bases, and 12 bases lay in between. The CDR3 reads CASSLEGRPDSGNTIYF. CDR3 DNA sequence: TGTGCCAGCAGCTTAGAGGGCAGGCCAGACTCTGGAAACACCATATATTTT.

The chain links TRBV29-1 to TRBJ1-1; TRBD1 might be the D (5 bases). Trimming pared 4 bases from V and 6 bases from J, leaving 15 bases between. Germline CDR1 reads SQVTM; CDR2 reads ANQGSEA. The CDR3 consists of 13 residues. The CDR3 region is CSVVRGGGAEAFF. The DNA for the CDR3 is TGCAGCGTTGTTAGGGGAGGAGGCGCTGAAGCTTTCTTT.

The chain joins TRBV6-5 to TRBJ2-2; TRBD2 matches at 10 bases. The V gene's germline CDR1 is MNHEY and CDR2 SVGAGI. Germline trimming cut 2 bases from V and 6 bases from J; bases unmatched to any gene: 6. CDR3 length: 16 residues. The CDR3 DNA sequence: TGTGCCAGCAGTTACCAGCCAGCGGGGGGGCCCGGGGAGCTGTTTTTT. Amino acids: CASSYQPAGGPGELFF.

V and J are TRBV4-3 and TRBJ2-3, with a tentative D call TRBD1 (5 bases). The CDR3 runs to 14 residues. Germline-derived CDR1 and CDR2 are LGHNA and YSLEER. Trimming took off 1 base at V and 5 bases at J, with 10 bases between the two ends. CDR3 sequence: CASSQGGDLDTQYF. Written as DNA, the CDR3 is TGCGCCAGCAGCCAAGGGGGCGACTTAGATACGCAGTATTTT.

The chain links TRBV7-2 to TRBJ2-1; 9 bases agree with TRBD2. The V and J ends lost 4 bases and 8 bases, in that order; junction bases with no gene match: 15. The CDR3 has 17 amino acids. Germline CDR1 reads SGHTA; CDR2 reads FQGNSA. The DNA of the CDR3 is TGTGCCAGCAGCTACACCTTAAGGCGGGGGGGCGTATATGAGCAGTTCTTC. Translation: CASSYTLRRGGVYEQFF.

The J gene is TRBJ2-1, the V gene TRBV5-1; a weak D match, TRBD1 (5 bases). Germline-derived CDR1 and CDR2 are SGHRS and YFSETQ. V lost 4 bases and J 6 bases, leaving 14 bases between the germline ends. The CDR3 is 14 amino acids. For the CDR3, the DNA is TGCGCCAGCAGCCAAGGGGTCGCGATCAATGAGCAGTTCTTC. This gives the protein CASSQGVAINEQFF.

In DNA, the CDR3 is TGTGCCAGCAGTTTAACCTCGACAGGGGGCAACTATGGCTACACCTTC. Protein: CASSLTSTGGNYGYTF. This chain joins TRBV6-5 and TRBJ1-2, with TRBD1 matching 10 bases. The germline V gene encodes CDR1 MNHEY and CDR2 SVGAGI. Trimming took 4 bases from V and 2 from J; bases not matched to a gene: 7. The length of the CDR3 is 16 residues.

The chain employs TRBV29-1 and TRBJ1-2; TRBD1 aligns across 12 bases. CDR1 and CDR2 (germline): SQVTM, ANQGSEA. V was clipped by 4 bases and J by 5 bases; unmatched bases: 8. The CDR3 is 15 residues long. The CDR3 DNA reads as TGCAGCGTTGCCGAGATGGGACAGGGGGCATATGGCTACACCTTC. It is translated as CSVAEMGQGAYGYTF.

This chain links TRBV6-1 with TRBJ1-1; possible D gene TRBD1, 5 bases. Looked up from germline, CDR1 is MNHNS and CDR2 is SASEGT. V gave up 6 bases and J gave up 4 bases, with 12 bases separating them. The CDR3 length is 13 residues. The CDR3 protein is CASRGGAITEAFF. CDR3 coding DNA: TGTGCCAGCAGGGGCGGGGCTATCACTGAAGCTTTCTTT.

This chain joins TRBV11-2 and TRBJ2-5, with 12 bases lining up with TRBD2. There are 16 residues in the CDR3. CDR1 is SGHAT, CDR2 FQNNGV, per germline. V gave up 2 bases and J gave up 0 bases; unmatched junction bases: 1. CDR3 region: CASSLLAGGHQETQYF. DNA of the CDR3: TGTGCCAGCAGCTTACTAGCGGGGGGGCACCAAGAGACCCAGTACTTC.

This clone was seen a single time. The chain combines TRBV7-8 with TRBJ2-5; tentatively, D is TRBD1 (6 bases). V was shortened by 1 base and J by 3 bases, with 9 bases between the two germline ends. This CDR3 is 14 amino acids long. CDR1 is SGHVS, CDR2 FQNEAQ, per germline. CDR3 DNA sequence: TGTGCCAGCAGCTTAGGGACAGTAGAAGAGACCCAGTACTTC. Its protein product is CASSLGTVEETQYF.

As concerns this clone: An end of the junction does not agree with germline; a read error may underlie this. The gene calls are TRBV7-2 and TRBJ2-7, with TRBD2 matching over 7 bases. Germline lookup yields CDR1 SGHTA and CDR2 FQGNSA. The CDR3 has 16 amino acids. CDR3 region: CASSLDQDLGGRALSF. The CDR3 nucleotides are TGTGCCAGCAGCTTGGACCAGGATTTAGGTGGGAGGGCCTTGAGTTTC.

This chain uses TRBV7-2 with TRBJ1-2; 7 nucleotides align to TRBD1. Germline V gene lookup returns CDR1 SGHTA and CDR2 FQGNSA. CDR3 size: 13 residues. With V trimmed by 6 bases and J by 5 bases, 6 bases remained unmatched. The DNA for the CDR3 is TGTGCCAGCAGTACAGGGGCGGGGTATGGCTACACCTTC. Its protein is CASSTGAGYGYTF.

The chain links TRBV4-3 to TRBJ1-4; D call uncertain. V was pared by 2 bases and J by 4 bases, with 11 bases between. This CDR3 is built from 15 residues. Per germline, CDR1 LGHNA and CDR2 YSLEER. The CDR3 loop is CASSQRSDINEKLFF. CDR3 DNA: TGCGCCAGCAGCCAAAGATCAGATATTAATGAAAAACTGTTTTTT.